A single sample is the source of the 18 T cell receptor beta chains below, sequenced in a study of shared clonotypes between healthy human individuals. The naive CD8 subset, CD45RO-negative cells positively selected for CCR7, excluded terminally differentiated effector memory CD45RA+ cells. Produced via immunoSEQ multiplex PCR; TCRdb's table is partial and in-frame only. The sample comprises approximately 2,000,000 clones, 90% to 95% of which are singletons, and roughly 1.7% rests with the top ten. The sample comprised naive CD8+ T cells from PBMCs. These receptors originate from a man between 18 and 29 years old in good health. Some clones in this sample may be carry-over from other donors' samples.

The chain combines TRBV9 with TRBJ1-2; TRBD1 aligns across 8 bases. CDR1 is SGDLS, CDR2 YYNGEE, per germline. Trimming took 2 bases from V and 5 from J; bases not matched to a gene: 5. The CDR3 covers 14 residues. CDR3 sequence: CASSVTDRVYGYTF. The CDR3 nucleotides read TGTGCCAGCAGCGTTACGGACAGGGTGTATGGCTACACCTTC. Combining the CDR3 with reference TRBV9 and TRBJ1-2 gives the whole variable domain DSGVTQTPKHLITATGQRVTLRCSPRSGDLSVYWYQQSLDQGLQFLIQYYNGEERAKGNILERFSAQQFPDLHSELNLSSLELGDSALYFCASSVTDRVYGYTFGSGTRLTVV.

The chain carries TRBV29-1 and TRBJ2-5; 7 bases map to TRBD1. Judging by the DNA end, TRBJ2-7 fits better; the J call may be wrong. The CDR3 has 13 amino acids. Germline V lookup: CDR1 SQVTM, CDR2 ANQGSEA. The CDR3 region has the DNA TGCAGCGTTTTGACAGGGCAAACCTACGAGCAGTACTTC. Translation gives CSVLTGQTYEQYF.

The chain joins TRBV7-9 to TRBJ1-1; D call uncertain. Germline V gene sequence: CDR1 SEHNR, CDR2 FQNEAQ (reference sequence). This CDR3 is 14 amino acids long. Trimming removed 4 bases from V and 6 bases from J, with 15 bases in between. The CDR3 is CASSYTEDGAEAFF. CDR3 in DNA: TGTGCCAGCAGCTATACAGAGGACGGGGCTGAAGCTTTCTTT.

The CDR3 sequence is CASRQGIAEAFF. DNA for the CDR3: TGTGCCAGTAGACAGGGAATCGCCGAAGCTTTCTTT. The rearrangement links TRBV19 to TRBJ1-1; weak D call: TRBD1 (6 bases). The CDR3 has 12 amino acids. Deletions cut 6 bases from V and 8 bases from J, with 13 bases between. CDR1 is LNHDA and CDR2 is SQIVND in the germline V gene (reference sequence).

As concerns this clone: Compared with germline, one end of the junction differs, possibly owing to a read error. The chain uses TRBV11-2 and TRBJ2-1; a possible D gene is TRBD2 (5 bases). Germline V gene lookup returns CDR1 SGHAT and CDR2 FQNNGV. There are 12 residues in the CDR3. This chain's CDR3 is CAGSQTADEQFF. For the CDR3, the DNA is TGTGCCGGCAGTCAAACAGCGGATGAGCAGTTCTTC.

In DNA, the CDR3 is TGTGCCAGCAGCGTAGCGGGACAGGCTACAGATACGCAGTATTTT. Protein product: CASSVAGQATDTQYF. The V call is TRBV9, the J call TRBJ2-3; 8 nucleotides align to TRBD1. This CDR3 is built from 15 residues. With 0 bases clipped from V and 3 bases from J, the junction kept 3 bases outside the gene matches. Germline assignment: CDR1 SGDLS and CDR2 YYNGEE.

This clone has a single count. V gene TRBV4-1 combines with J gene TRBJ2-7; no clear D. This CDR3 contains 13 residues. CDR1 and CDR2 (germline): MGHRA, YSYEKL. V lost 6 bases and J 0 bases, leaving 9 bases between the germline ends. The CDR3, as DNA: TGCGCCAGCAGAGAACGGAACTCCTACGAGCAGTACTTC. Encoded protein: CASRERNSYEQYF.

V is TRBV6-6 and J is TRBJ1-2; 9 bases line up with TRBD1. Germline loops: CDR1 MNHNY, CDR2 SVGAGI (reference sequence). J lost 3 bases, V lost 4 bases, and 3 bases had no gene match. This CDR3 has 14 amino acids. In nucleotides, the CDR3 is TGTGCCAGCAGTTGGGACAGGGATCACTATGGCTACACCTTC. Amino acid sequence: CASSWDRDHYGYTF.

The CDR3 here is CAAVRGNYGYTF. The DNA for the CDR3 is TGTGCCGCCGTAAGGGGGAACTATGGCTACACCTTC. The chain joins TRBV28 to TRBJ1-2, with D possibly matching TRBD1 (6 bases). The germline gives CDR1 MDHEN, CDR2 SYDVKM. This CDR3 contains 12 residues. V was cut by 11 bases and J by 2 bases, with 12 bases left in between.

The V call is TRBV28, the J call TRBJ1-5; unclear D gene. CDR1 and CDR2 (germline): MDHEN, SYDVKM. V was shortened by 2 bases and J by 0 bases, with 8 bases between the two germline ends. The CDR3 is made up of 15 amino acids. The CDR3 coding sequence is TGTGCCAGCAGTTTAGCATACCTTAGCAATCAGCCCCAGCATTTT. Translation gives CASSLAYLSNQPQHF. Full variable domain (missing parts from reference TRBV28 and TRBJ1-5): DVKVTQSSRYLVKRTGEKVFLECVQDMDHENMFWYRQDPGLGLRLIYFSYDVKMKEKGDIPEGYSVSREKKERFSLILESASTNQTSMYLCASSLAYLSNQPQHFGDGTRLSIL.

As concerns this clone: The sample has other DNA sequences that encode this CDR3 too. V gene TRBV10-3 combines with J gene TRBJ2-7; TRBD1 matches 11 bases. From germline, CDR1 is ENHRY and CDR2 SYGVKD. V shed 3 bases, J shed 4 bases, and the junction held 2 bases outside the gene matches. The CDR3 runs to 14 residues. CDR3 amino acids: CAISEGTGGYEQYF. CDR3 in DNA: TGTGCCATCAGTGAAGGGACAGGGGGTTACGAGCAGTACTTC.

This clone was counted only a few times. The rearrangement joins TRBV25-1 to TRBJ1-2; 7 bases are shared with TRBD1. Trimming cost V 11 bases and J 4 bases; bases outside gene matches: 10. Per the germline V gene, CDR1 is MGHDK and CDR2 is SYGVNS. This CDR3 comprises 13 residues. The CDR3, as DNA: TGTGCCGTCGGAGACAGGGAAGGCTATGGCTACACCTTC. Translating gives CAVGDREGYGYTF.

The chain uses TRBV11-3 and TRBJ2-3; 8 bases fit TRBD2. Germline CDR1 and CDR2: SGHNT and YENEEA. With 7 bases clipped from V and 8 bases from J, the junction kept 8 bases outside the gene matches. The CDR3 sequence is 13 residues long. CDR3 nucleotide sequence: TGTGCCAGCACAAGCGGGAGTGCCGGTACGCAGTATTTT. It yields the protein CASTSGSAGTQYF.

The CDR3 DNA sequence: TGTGCCAGCAGTTTACCCACAACCCAAGAGACCCAGTACTTC. Translated, it gives CASSLPTTQETQYF. The chain combines TRBV28 with TRBJ2-5; D remains ambiguous. The germline gives CDR1 MDHEN, CDR2 SYDVKM. The CDR3 loop spans 14 amino acids. The V end lost 2 bases, the J end lost 1 base, and 8 bases lay between the germline ends.

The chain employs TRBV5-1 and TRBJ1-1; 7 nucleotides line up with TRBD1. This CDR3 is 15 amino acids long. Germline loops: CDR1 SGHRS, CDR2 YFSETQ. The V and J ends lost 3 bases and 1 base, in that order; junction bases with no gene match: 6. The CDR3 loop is CASSSKRTGNTEAFF. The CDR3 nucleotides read TGCGCCAGCAGCTCTAAACGGACAGGGAACACTGAAGCTTTCTTT.

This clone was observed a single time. The CDR3 nucleotides are TGTGCCAGCAGCTTCCTAAATGAGCAGTTCTTC. It encodes CASSFLNEQFF. The chain carries TRBV9 and TRBJ2-1; D call uncertain. The CDR3 consists of 11 residues. V was trimmed by 4 bases and J by 7 bases, leaving 6 bases between them. CDR1 is SGDLS and CDR2 is YYNGEE in the germline V gene.

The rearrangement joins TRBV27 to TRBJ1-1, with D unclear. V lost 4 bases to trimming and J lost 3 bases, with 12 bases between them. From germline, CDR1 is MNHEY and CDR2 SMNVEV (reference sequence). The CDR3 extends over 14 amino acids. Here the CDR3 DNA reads TGTGCCAGCAGTTCAACGGCAGTGGACACTGAAGCTTTCTTT. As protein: CASSSTAVDTEAFF.

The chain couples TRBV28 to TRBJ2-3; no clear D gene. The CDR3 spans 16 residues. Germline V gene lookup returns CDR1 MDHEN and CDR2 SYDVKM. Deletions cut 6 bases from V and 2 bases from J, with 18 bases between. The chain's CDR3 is CASSEMTPVITDTQYF. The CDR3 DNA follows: TGTGCCAGCAGCGAGATGACCCCGGTCATCACAGATACGCAGTATTTT.